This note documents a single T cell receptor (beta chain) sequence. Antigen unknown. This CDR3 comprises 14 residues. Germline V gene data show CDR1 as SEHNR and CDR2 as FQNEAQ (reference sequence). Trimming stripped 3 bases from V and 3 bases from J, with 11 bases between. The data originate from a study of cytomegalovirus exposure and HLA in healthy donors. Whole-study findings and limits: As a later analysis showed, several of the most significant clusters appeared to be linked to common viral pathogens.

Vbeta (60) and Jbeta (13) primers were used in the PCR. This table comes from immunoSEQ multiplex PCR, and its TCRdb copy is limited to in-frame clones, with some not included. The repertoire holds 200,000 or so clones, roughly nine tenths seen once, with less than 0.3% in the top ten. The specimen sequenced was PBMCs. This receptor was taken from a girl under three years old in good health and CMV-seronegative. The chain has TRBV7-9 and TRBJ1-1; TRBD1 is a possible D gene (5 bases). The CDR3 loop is CASSFQEGDTEAFF. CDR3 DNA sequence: TGTGCCAGCAGCTTTCAAGAAGGGGACACTGAAGCTTTCTTT.